What follows are 30 T cell receptor beta chains derived from one specimen sequenced in a study of blood T cell repertoires in COVID-19. The repertoire was sequenced with immunoSEQ multiplex PCR; TCRdb's copy has only in-frame clones and lacks some. The table shows 5,700 or so clones, with about 81% occurring only once. Input material: peripheral blood. Receptors were obtained from a human donor in a cohort sampled during active COVID-19.

This clone is a singleton in its sample. The CDR3 sequence: CASSFTGGTEAFF. The DNA of the CDR3 is TGTGCCAGCAGCTTCACAGGGGGCACTGAAGCTTTCTTT. The chain uses TRBV5-4 and TRBJ1-1; TRBD1 matches 8 bases. CDR3 length: 13 amino acids. Trimming at V came to 2 bases and at J to 4 bases, leaving 1 base not matched to a gene. Looked up from germline, CDR1 is SGHNT and CDR2 is YYREEE (reference sequence).

The V and J genes are TRBV19 and TRBJ2-7, with 8 bases that match TRBD2. This CDR3 spans 14 amino acids. Trimming removed 6 bases from V and 2 bases from J; junction bases left unmatched: 6. Per germline, CDR1 LNHDA and CDR2 SQIVND (reference sequence). The CDR3 bases are TGTGCCAGTAGCCGCCCGGGGGGGCCCTACGAGCAGTACTTC. Encoded protein: CASSRPGGPYEQYF.

This clone appeared a few times. The chain has TRBV13 and TRBJ1-1; a possible D gene is TRBD1 (6 bases). V shed 5 bases and J shed 8 bases, with 15 bases lying between them. CDR3 length: 13 residues. Germline CDR1 PRHDT, CDR2 FYEKMQ (reference sequence). The CDR3 spells CASSVSQGIEAFF. The CDR3 nucleotides are TGTGCCAGCAGCGTCTCTCAGGGGATCGAAGCTTTCTTT.

The table lists this clone with a few counts. This rearrangement joins TRBV4-3 to TRBJ2-7; 8 positions match TRBD2. The CDR3 loop spans 19 amino acids. With V trimmed by 0 bases and J by 1 base, 14 bases remained unmatched. Germline V lookup: CDR1 LGHNA, CDR2 YSLEER. In DNA, the CDR3 is TGCGCCAGCAGCCAAGAGCCCGGGCTCTGGAGCGGGAGTTCCTACGAGCAGTACTTC. Amino acids: CASSQEPGLWSGSSYEQYF.

V is TRBV5-1 and J is TRBJ2-5, with TRBD1 matching 7 bases. CDR1 and CDR2 from the germline V gene are SGHRS and YFSETQ. The CDR3 extends over 15 amino acids. The trim removed 2 bases at V and 7 bases at J, leaving 11 bases unmatched. The CDR3 is CASSLTRTGGGTQYF. For the CDR3, the DNA is TGCGCCAGCAGCTTAACTAGGACAGGAGGAGGGACCCAGTACTTC.

This clone was seen more than once but under ten times. V and J are TRBV5-4 and TRBJ2-2; 8 bases align to TRBD2. The V segment lost 4 bases and the J segment 1 base; nucleotides outside the gene matches: 6. Per germline, CDR1 SGHNT and CDR2 YYREEE (reference sequence). The CDR3 extends over 16 amino acids. The CDR3 sequence: CASSPGGLGNTGELFF. CDR3 sequence (DNA): TGTGCCAGCAGCCCGGGGGGGTTGGGGAACACCGGGGAGCTGTTTTTT.

The chain couples TRBV30 to TRBJ2-7; 10 bases are a match to TRBD1. With 4 bases clipped from V and 1 base from J, the junction kept 4 bases outside the gene matches. The CDR3 has 14 amino acids. The germline V gene has CDR1 GTSNPN and CDR2 SVGIG (reference sequence). The CDR3 DNA reads as TGTGCCTGGAAAGGACAGGGGGTTTCCTACGAGCAGTACTTC. As protein: CAWKGQGVSYEQYF.

V and J are TRBV5-5 and TRBJ1-4; D perhaps matches TRBD1 (5 bases). This CDR3 contains 13 residues. Trimming took 2 bases from V and 12 from J, leaving 14 bases between them. The germline CDR1 and CDR2 sequences are SGHKS and YYEKEE (reference sequence). CDR3 coding DNA: TGTGCCAGCAGCTTAGGGGCCGTCGAGGAACTGTTTTTT. Its translation: CASSLGAVEELFF.

V usage is TRBV7-6 and J usage is TRBJ2-1, with 8 bases that match TRBD2. The junction had 7 bases not matched to a gene; V was cut back by 3 bases and J by 0 bases. The CDR3 covers 17 residues. CDR1 is SGHVS, CDR2 FNYEAQ, per germline. The CDR3 is CASSFSLAGSSYNEQFF. CDR3 bases: TGTGCCAGCAGCTTTAGCTTAGCGGGGAGCTCCTACAATGAGCAGTTCTTC. The full variable domain, rest sourced from reference TRBV7-6 and TRBJ2-1, is GAGVSQSPRYKVTKRGQDVALRCDPISGHVSLYWYRQALGQGPEFLTYFNYEAQQDKSGLPNDRFSAERPEGSISTLTIQRTEQRDSAMYRCASSFSLAGSSYNEQFFGPGTRLTVL.

The chain has TRBV19 and TRBJ2-2; TRBD1 aligns across 7 bases. Trimming cost V 8 bases and J 4 bases; bases outside gene matches: 10. CDR1 is LNHDA and CDR2 is SQIVND in the germline V gene (reference sequence). The CDR3 is 15 amino acids. The CDR3 here is CASHGPGQITGELFF. The CDR3 DNA sequence: TGTGCCAGTCACGGACCGGGACAGATCACCGGGGAGCTGTTTTTT.

The J gene is TRBJ2-3, the V gene TRBV5-1; 10 bases match TRBD1. Germline CDR1 is SGHRS and CDR2 is YFSETQ. This CDR3 is built from 16 residues. J lost 4 bases, V lost 3 bases, and 8 bases had no gene match. CDR3: CASSSRQGALADTQYF. CDR3 DNA sequence: TGCGCCAGCAGCTCCCGACAGGGGGCATTAGCAGATACGCAGTATTTT.

This sequence joins TRBV4-1 and TRBJ1-2; D gene ambiguous. This CDR3 has 14 amino acids. Germline CDR1 is MGHRA and CDR2 is YSYEKL. The germline V and J ends were trimmed by 0 bases and 2 bases, with 7 bases remaining between them. The CDR3 DNA is TGCGCCAGCAGCCAAGAAGGCAGGAACTATGGCTACACCTTC. Amino acid sequence: CASSQEGRNYGYTF.

This CDR3 is CASSLRWEGANEKLFF. The CDR3 coding sequence is TGTGCCAGCAGCCTACGTTGGGAGGGCGCTAATGAAAAACTGTTTTTT. The V and J genes are TRBV5-5 and TRBJ1-4; no clear D. V was trimmed by 4 bases and J by 3 bases, leaving 16 bases between them. CDR3 length: 16 amino acids. The germline gives CDR1 SGHKS, CDR2 YYEKEE (reference sequence).

The CDR3 DNA is TGCGCCAGCACTCTAGCGGGAGGCTACAATGAGCAGTTCTTC. Protein: CASTLAGGYNEQFF. This chain joins TRBV5-1 and TRBJ2-1, with 11 bases fitting TRBD2. This CDR3 contains 14 residues. Germline assignment: CDR1 SGHRS and CDR2 YFSETQ. With 6 bases clipped from V and 3 bases from J, the junction kept 2 bases outside the gene matches.

This clone was seen once. The DNA of the CDR3 is TGTGCCAGCAGCTCCCTTGGACAGCTGAGCTCTGGAAACACCATATATTTT. It encodes CASSSLGQLSSGNTIYF. The chain carries TRBV7-2 and TRBJ1-3; the D gene is possibly TRBD1 (6 bases). Germline loops: CDR1 SGHTA, CDR2 FQGNSA. The CDR3 sequence is 17 residues long. Trimming left V 4 bases short and J 0 bases short, with 16 bases between.

The chain employs TRBV12-3 or TRBV12-4 and TRBJ1-1, with 10 nucleotides matching TRBD1. The CDR3 contains 12 residues. J gave up 10 bases and V 1 base, and 0 bases lay outside the gene matches. CDR3 loop: CASSLGQGAAFF. DNA of the CDR3: TGTGCCAGCAGTTTAGGACAGGGGGCAGCTTTCTTT.

This clone showed up just a few times. This rearrangement joins TRBV6-5 to TRBJ1-2, with D hard to call. Trimming stripped 0 bases from V and 1 base from J, with 9 bases between. This CDR3 comprises 15 residues. Germline assignment: CDR1 MNHEY and CDR2 SVGAGI. This CDR3 is CASSYSAGINYGYTF. The CDR3 bases are TGTGCCAGCAGTTACTCGGCAGGCATTAACTATGGCTACACCTTC.

The chain combines TRBV5-6 with TRBJ2-2; 11 bases agree with TRBD2. The J segment lost 7 bases and the V segment lost 4 bases, leaving 9 bases of the junction unmatched. CDR1 is SGHDT and CDR2 is YYEEEE in the germline V gene. CDR3 length: 16 amino acids. The CDR3 DNA reads as TGTGCCAGCAGCCTACTTGGAACTAGCGGGAGCGGGGAGCTGTTTTTT. It translates to CASSLLGTSGSGELFF.

This chain uses TRBV4-3 with TRBJ2-6; possibly TRBD1 for D (5 bases). V gave up 4 bases and J gave up 2 bases, with 9 bases separating them. The CDR3 sequence is 15 residues long. Germline V gives CDR1 LGHNA, CDR2 YSLEER. Here the CDR3 DNA reads TGCGCCAGCAGCCTAGGGGAAACTGGGGCCAACGTCCTGACTTTC. This encodes CASSLGETGANVLTF.

This clone was seen a single time. The chain employs TRBV11-2 and TRBJ2-6, with D possibly matching TRBD1 (6 bases). Germline V gives CDR1 SGHAT, CDR2 FQNNGV. The CDR3 has 15 residues. Trimming took off 5 bases at V and 4 bases at J, with 12 bases between the two ends. The CDR3 nucleotides are TGTGCCAGCAGCCCACAGGGAACCGGGGCCAACGTCCTGACTTTC. Translated, it gives CASSPQGTGANVLTF.

The CDR3 DNA reads TGTGCCAGCAGCCCCAGGACTAGCGGGCAATCCTACAATGAGCAGTTCTTC. Protein product: CASSPRTSGQSYNEQFF. The V and J genes are TRBV4-2 and TRBJ2-1, with 11 bases identical to TRBD2. Per the germline V gene, CDR1 is LGHNA and CDR2 is YNFKEQ. The CDR3 extends over 17 amino acids. Unmatched junction bases numbered 6, after V lost 4 bases and J lost 1 base.

In its sample, this clone was seen once. The chain combines TRBV5-1 with TRBJ2-5; no definite D call. The CDR3 runs to 12 residues. V lost 0 bases, J lost 5 bases, and 5 bases lay in between. Germline V gene lookup returns CDR1 SGHRS and CDR2 YFSETQ. In DNA form, the CDR3 reads TGCGCCAGCAGCTTGGATCCGGAGACCCAGTACTTC. Its translation is CASSLDPETQYF.

The chain has TRBV6-1 and TRBJ1-5; D is uncertain. V was clipped by 2 bases and J by 1 base, with 15 bases between them. Germline assignment: CDR1 MNHNS and CDR2 SASEGT. The CDR3 has 17 amino acids. CDR3 residues: CASSERSGGRSNQPQHF. In nucleotides, the CDR3 is TGTGCCAGCAGTGAACGGAGTGGAGGAAGGAGCAATCAGCCCCAGCATTTT.

This clone was found once. This sequence joins TRBV19 and TRBJ2-3; D gene ambiguous. This CDR3 is built from 14 residues. The germline gives CDR1 LNHDA, CDR2 SQIVND (reference sequence). V shed 1 base and J shed 2 bases, with 7 bases lying between them. The CDR3 coding sequence is TGTGCCAGTAGTATAGGACTCTCCACAGATACGCAGTATTTT. Its translation: CASSIGLSTDTQYF. The complete variable domain, with remaining parts taken from reference TRBV19 and TRBJ2-3, reads DGGITQSPKYLFRKEGQNVTLSCEQNLNHDAMYWYRQDPGQGLRLIYYSQIVNDFQKGDIAEGYSVSREKKESFPLTVTSAQKNPTAFYLCASSIGLSTDTQYFGPGTRLTVL.

This clone appeared a few times. The chain has TRBV25-1 and TRBJ2-2, with a tentative D call TRBD1 (5 bases). The V end lost 1 base, the J end lost 3 bases, and 6 bases lay between the germline ends. Germline V lookup: CDR1 MGHDK, CDR2 SYGVNS. This CDR3 has 14 amino acids. In DNA form, the CDR3 reads TGTGCCAGCAGTGAATCCAGGGACACCGGGGAGCTGTTTTTT. Translation: CASSESRDTGELFF.

This rearrangement joins TRBV29-1 to TRBJ1-1; TRBD1 matches at 9 bases. The CDR3 sequence is 13 residues long. Germline V CDR1 and CDR2: SQVTM, ANQGSEA. V gave up 6 bases and J gave up 2 bases; unmatched junction bases: 4. This CDR3 reads CSVLQGANTEAFF. CDR3 in DNA: TGCAGCGTGTTACAGGGGGCAAACACTGAAGCTTTCTTT.

The V call is TRBV18, the J call TRBJ2-5, with D maybe TRBD1 (6 bases). Trimming left V 1 base short and J 5 bases short, with 8 bases between. The CDR3 is 13 residues long. Germline values: CDR1 KGHSH, CDR2 LQKENI. The CDR3 DNA reads TGTGCCAGCTCACCACTTCAGGGGGAGACCCAGTACTTC. Protein: CASSPLQGETQYF. The full variable domain, with the rest looked up from reference TRBV18 and TRBJ2-5, is NAGVMQNPRHLVRRRGQEARLRCSPMKGHSHVYWYRQLPEEGLKFMVYLQKENIIDESGMPKERFSAEFPKEGPSILRIQQVVRGDSAAYFCASSPLQGETQYFGPGTRLLVL.

This chain connects TRBV28 to TRBJ2-3, with a tentative D call TRBD2 (7 bases). In germline, CDR1 is MDHEN, CDR2 SYDVKM. Trimming cost V 3 bases and J 1 base, with 11 bases left between them. The CDR3 is made up of 15 amino acids. CDR3 sequence reads: CASSLQGGGTDTQYF. The CDR3 bases are TGTGCCAGCAGTTTGCAAGGGGGGGGCACAGATACGCAGTATTTT.

The V and J genes are TRBV7-3 and TRBJ2-7, with D possibly being TRBD1 (6 bases). Germline V lookup: CDR1 SGHTA, CDR2 FQGTGA. V was shortened by 1 base and J by 4 bases, with 20 bases between the two germline ends. The CDR3 sequence is 17 residues long. Here the CDR3 reads CASSLIIPGHKFYEQYF. CDR3 sequence (DNA): TGTGCCAGCAGCTTAATAATACCGGGACACAAATTTTACGAGCAGTACTTC.

The rearrangement uses TRBV5-6 and TRBJ2-1; 9 bases are shared with TRBD1. Germline loops: CDR1 SGHDT, CDR2 YYEEEE. V was pared by 2 bases and J by 4 bases, with 4 bases of the junction left unmatched. This CDR3 contains 15 residues. For the CDR3, the DNA is TGTGCCAGCAGCTTTGTCGGACAGGGGTACAATGAGCAGTTCTTC. Encoded protein: CASSFVGQGYNEQFF.